The clone carrying this T cell receptor beta chain was detected many times. The antigen is unknown. With 1 base clipped from V and 1 base from J, the junction kept 3 bases outside the gene matches. The CDR3 loop spans 15 amino acids. Germline V gene sequence: CDR1 SEHNR, CDR2 FQNEAQ (reference sequence). This specimen comes from a study of T-cell reconstitution after alpha-beta-depleted transplantation in children. Study results and limitations: After transplant, at about two months, alpha-beta T cells were reportedly derived from several hundred expanded graft clones. Surviving thymic progenitors and recipient T cells were the source of high TCRbeta diversity at day 60 in some patients. From newly produced T cells came most of the T-cell counts and diversity one year after transplant.

Unique molecular identifiers were incorporated during preparation of the TCRbeta library. MiXCR, run by TCRdb on the PCR reads, gives a single entry per CDR3 protein. The sample shows 60,000 to 85,000 distinct CDR3 sequences, less than 20% of them seen only once. This chain links TRBV7-9 with TRBJ1-1; 7 bases are a match to TRBD1. The TCR originated in a male patient aged 2-15 years who had a stem cell transplant for acute lymphoblastic leukemia, so the T cells may come from the graft donor. The input for sequencing was PBMCs, mostly from graft donor cells, taken 360 days after TCRalphabeta/CD19-depleted stem cell transplant. CDR3 sequence: CASSLEGDRNTEAFF. DNA of the CDR3: TGTGCCAGCAGCTTAGAAGGGGACAGGAACACTGAAGCTTTCTTT.